Included here is one T cell receptor beta chain sequence, with context. The target antigen is unknown. TCRdb reprocessed the 5' RACE reads; each CDR3 protein has one entry and no DNA is given. The sample totals roughly 280,000 distinct CDR3 sequences. These data belong to a study of T cells expressing NK-cell markers. Broader study findings: NKG2C+ dominant clonotypes from roughly 6 donors made up about 1.0-7.5% of CD8+ T cells.

The CDR3 length is 15 residues. Looked up from germline, CDR1 is SGHVS and CDR2 is FQNEAQ. The chain uses TRBV7-8 and TRBJ2-7; TCRdb names TRBD1, which stays unverified in the absence of DNA. The receptor comes from a man aged 18 to 29 in good health. Sequenced: blood T cells: a sorted CD56 or NKG2C T cell subset, CD4+ or CD8+ T cells, or bulk PBMC T cells (not recorded which). The CDR3 protein is CASSPPRFVPREQYF.